Each of the 4 T cell receptor beta chains below was sequenced from the same sample in a study of T cells in Graves' hyperthyroidism and ophthalmopathy. Template material for amplifying TCR beta CDR3 regions consisted of RNA transcripts. The HTBI primer set drove a first-round RT-PCR of the TCR CDR3. TCRdb re-analysed the multiplex PCR reads in MiXCR, keeping a single row per CDR3 protein. There are roughly 400,000 distinct CDR3 sequences in the sample; around a quarter occur only once, and more than 60% lies in the top ten. Sequences were obtained from blood. Source of these receptors: a man between 50 and 59 years old with Graves' hyperthyroidism.

This chain joins TRBV2 and TRBJ1-6; D not certain. The CDR3 totals 14 residues. Trimming pared 1 base from V and 7 bases from J, leaving 8 bases between. Germline V lookup: CDR1 SNHLY, CDR2 FYNNEI. The CDR3 DNA follows: TGTGCCAGCAGTGAAGGGACTCTGAATTCACCCCTCCACTTT. The encoded protein is CASSEGTLNSPLHF.

This chain connects TRBV19 to TRBJ2-3; maybe TRBD1 (6 bases). Per germline, CDR1 LNHDA and CDR2 SQIVND (reference sequence). The CDR3 has 15 amino acids. Trimming removed 7 bases at V and 2 bases at J, with 16 bases between. The CDR3: CASKVTGTATDTQYF. CDR3 in DNA: TGTGCCAGTAAGGTCACAGGGACCGCCACAGATACGCAGTATTTT. The full variable domain, rest sourced from reference TRBV19 and TRBJ2-3, is DGGITQSPKYLFRKEGQNVTLSCEQNLNHDAMYWYRQDPGQGLRLIYYSQIVNDFQKGDIAEGYSVSREKKESFPLTVTSAQKNPTAFYLCASKVTGTATDTQYFGPGTRLTVL.

This sequence joins TRBV6-1 and TRBJ1-6, with TRBD1 matching 7 bases. Germline CDR1 MNHNS, CDR2 SASEGT. The CDR3 is made up of 18 amino acids. With V trimmed by 4 bases and J by 0 bases, 9 bases remained unmatched. The CDR3 here is CASSGWTGSSSYNSPLHF. The CDR3 DNA reads as TGTGCCAGCAGTGGCTGGACAGGCTCGAGCTCCTATAATTCACCCCTCCACTTT.

The chain recombines TRBV7-9 with TRBJ2-3; no firm D call. Germline CDR1 is SEHNR and CDR2 is FQNEAQ (reference sequence). The CDR3 has 14 amino acids. Trimming left V 5 bases short and J 2 bases short, with 11 bases between. The DNA of the CDR3 is TGTGCCAGCAGCCCTGAGGTCTACACAGATACGCAGTATTTT. Translated, it gives CASSPEVYTDTQYF.